This TCR beta chain emerged from a study of read filtering for tumor transcriptome and immune sequencing. Study-level findings and limits: Single-read clonotypes: 80% to 90% of IR-seq clonotypes (around 3.6% of reads), around three quarters of RNA-seq clonotypes (less than 50% of reads).

This clonotype occurred a few times. The antigen remains undetermined. Trimming took 6 bases from V and 6 from J; bases not matched to a gene: 12. The CDR3 covers 16 residues. Germline values: CDR1 MNHNS, CDR2 SASEGT. The library was built from roughly 400 ng RNA with molecular barcoded adaptors for alpha/delta and beta/gamma chains. TCRdb recomputed calls from the reads with MiXCR, one row per CDR3 protein. The table lists approximately 58,000 distinct CDR3 sequences, under 25% of them singletons. Sequenced: a population of CD138-negative cells sorted from bone marrow. This sequence originates from a donor aged 40 or older with multiple myeloma. The V gene is TRBV6-1, the J gene TRBJ2-1, with 9 bases identical to TRBD1. The CDR3 sequence: CASSIIQGQGSNEQFF. For the CDR3, the DNA is TGTGCCAGCAGCATCATTCAAGGACAGGGGAGCAATGAGCAGTTCTTC.